The 3 T cell receptor beta chains in this list originate from one sample, sequenced in a study of cytomegalovirus exposure and HLA in healthy donors. The PCR contained 60 Vbeta and 13 Jbeta primers. Repertoires were generated with immunoSEQ multiplex PCR, while TCRdb's copy carries only in-frame clones and drops some. The data contain some 120,000 clones, approximately 85% of them singletons. The sequenced sample consisted of PBMCs. These TCRs come from a woman in her 30s in good health and CMV-seropositive.

This clone was seen only once. The chain uses TRBV4-1 and TRBJ2-7; D is uncertain. The CDR3 has 12 amino acids. V lost 5 bases to trimming and J lost 3 bases, with 8 bases between them. CDR1 is MGHRA, CDR2 YSYEKL, per germline. The CDR3 DNA follows: TGCGCCAGCAGCGAGTCCATCTACGAGCAGTACTTC. As protein: CASSESIYEQYF.

This clone has more than one count but fewer than ten. V and J are TRBV5-1 and TRBJ2-5; a weak D match, TRBD2 (6 bases). Trimming pared 3 bases from V and 4 bases from J, leaving 10 bases between. Germline CDR1 is SGHRS and CDR2 is YFSETQ. The CDR3 loop spans 13 amino acids. CDR3 in DNA: TGCGCCAGCAGCTCGGTGGGGGGAGAGACCCAGTACTTC. Encoded protein: CASSSVGGETQYF. Drawing the rest from reference TRBV5-1 and TRBJ2-5, the complete variable domain is KAGVTQTPRYLIKTRGQQVTLSCSPISGHRSVSWYQQTPGQGLQFLFEYFSETQRNKGNFPGRFSGRQFSNSRSEMNVSTLELGDSALYLCASSSVGGETQYFGPGTRLLVL.

J is TRBJ1-5 and V is TRBV2, with 9 positions matching TRBD1. V was pared by 7 bases and J by 7 bases, with 5 bases of the junction left unmatched. Germline assignment: CDR1 SNHLY and CDR2 FYNNEI. CDR3 length: 13 amino acids. CDR3 sequence: CASIPGQGQPQHF. DNA for the CDR3: TGTGCCAGCATTCCGGGACAGGGCCAGCCCCAGCATTTT.